The 32 T cell receptor beta chains presented below share a single source sample, sequenced in a study of vaccination effects on CD4 cells after COVID-19. Measured with immunoSEQ multiplex PCR; TCRdb has only the in-frame clones, and not every one. The sample comprises 32,000 or so clones, about 65% of which are singletons, and 4.2% rests with the top ten. An approximately ten-day culture period preceded the isolation of CD4+ T cells. No cognate antigen is known for these TCRs. Sample: CD4+ T cells from PBMCs cultured without peptide, taken before COVID-19 vaccination. All receptors come from a human donor who received a COVID-19 vaccine.

The chain couples TRBV20-1 to TRBJ2-1, with 9 bases matching TRBD1. The V and J ends lost 5 bases and 7 bases, in that order; junction bases with no gene match: 0. The CDR3 sequence is 11 residues long. Germline V gene sequence: CDR1 DFQATT, CDR2 SNEGSKA (reference sequence). CDR3 in amino acids: CSAGTGNEQFF. CDR3 nucleotides: TGCAGTGCTGGGACAGGGAATGAGCAGTTCTTC.

The CDR3 loop is CASSFGTTEAFF. The CDR3 DNA reads TGCGCCAGCAGCTTCGGCACGACTGAAGCTTTCTTT. This chain links TRBV5-1 with TRBJ1-1; D is ambiguous. CDR1 and CDR2 (germline): SGHRS, YFSETQ. V was clipped by 2 bases and J by 5 bases, with 7 bases between them. The CDR3 contains 12 residues. Together with reference TRBV5-1 and TRBJ1-1, the CDR3 gives the full variable domain: KAGVTQTPRYLIKTRGQQVTLSCSPISGHRSVSWYQQTPGQGLQFLFEYFSETQRNKGNFPGRFSGRQFSNSRSEMNVSTLELGDSALYLCASSFGTTEAFFGQGTRLTVV.

This clone was counted a few times. This chain's CDR3 is CASSHQRGGLYEQYF. CDR3 coding DNA: TGCGCCAGCAGCCACCAGCGGGGGGGCTTGTACGAGCAGTACTTC. V is TRBV4-1 and J is TRBJ2-7; 10 nucleotides agree with TRBD2. Looked up from germline, CDR1 is MGHRA and CDR2 is YSYEKL. The V gene end was trimmed by 3 bases and the J gene end by 4 bases; junction bases not matched to a gene: 6. The CDR3 runs 15 residues.

In its sample, this clone was seen once. This rearrangement joins TRBV10-2 to TRBJ2-7; D gene ambiguous. CDR3 length equals 18 residues. V gave up 5 bases and J gave up 1 base, with 24 bases separating them. CDR1 WSHSY and CDR2 SAAADI come from the germline V gene. The CDR3: CASSHNYTMRTRSYEQYF. CDR3 nucleotides: TGCGCCAGCAGTCATAACTACACAATGAGAACACGGTCCTACGAGCAGTACTTC.

Here the CDR3 reads CASSNRPGGVDEQFF. In DNA, the CDR3 is TGTGCCAGCAGTAATCGGCCCGGCGGTGTAGACGAGCAGTTCTTC. The chain links TRBV6-5 to TRBJ2-1; D unclear. The CDR3 has 15 residues. Trimming removed 5 bases from V and 10 bases from J, with 21 bases in between. Per the germline V gene, CDR1 is MNHEY and CDR2 is SVGAGI.

The rearrangement links TRBV19 to TRBJ2-1; D is possibly TRBD2 (7 bases). This CDR3 has 14 amino acids. Germline lookup yields CDR1 LNHDA and CDR2 SQIVND (reference sequence). Between the trimmed V and J ends, which lost 7 bases and 7 bases, there was a span of 17 bases. As DNA, the CDR3 is TGTGCCAGTAAAAGAGGGGGGGGGTGGAATGAGCAGTTCTTC. This gives the protein CASKRGGGWNEQFF.

The table lists this clone with a few counts. The chain carries TRBV14 and TRBJ1-1; D is uncertain. CDR1 and CDR2 (germline): SGHDN, FVKESK. V gave up 1 base and J gave up 3 bases, with 9 bases separating them. This CDR3 is built from 14 residues. The CDR3 sequence is CASSQGTRDTEAFF. The CDR3 DNA follows: TGTGCCAGCAGCCAAGGAACGAGGGACACTGAAGCTTTCTTT. The complete variable domain, with remaining parts taken from reference TRBV14 and TRBJ1-1, reads EAGVTQFPSHSVIEKGQTVTLRCDPISGHDNLYWYRRVMGKEIKFLLHFVKESKQDESGMPNNRFLAERTGGTYSTLKVQPAELEDSGVYFCASSQGTRDTEAFFGQGTRLTVV.

This clone appeared once. V gene TRBV21-1 combines with J gene TRBJ2-1; the table calls TRBD2, which could not be checked here. TRBV21-1 represents a pseudogene. There are 14 residues in the CDR3. The CDR3 DNA reads as TGTGCCAGCAGCAATCCGACTAGCGGGATATGGCAGTTCTTC. Its translation is CASSNPTSGIWQFF.

V and J are TRBV18 and TRBJ2-3; D tentatively fits TRBD1 or TRBD2 (5 bases each). Looked up from germline, CDR1 is KGHSH and CDR2 is LQKENI. Trimming took off 3 bases at V and 0 bases at J, with 10 bases between the two ends. The CDR3 has 15 amino acids. The CDR3 loop is CASSPPWGSTDTQYF. The CDR3 region has the DNA TGTGCCAGCTCACCTCCCTGGGGGAGCACAGATACGCAGTATTTT.

Here the CDR3 DNA reads TGTGCCAGCAGCCCATCTAGCGGGGGGGGTGAGACCCAGTACTTC. Translated: CASSPSSGGGETQYF. The V gene is TRBV11-3, the J gene TRBJ2-5; TRBD2 matches at 12 bases. V trimming: 5 bases; J trimming: 5 bases; junction bases outside the gene matches: 6. The CDR3 is made up of 15 amino acids. The V gene's germline CDR1 is SGHNT and CDR2 YENEEA.

CDR3 DNA sequence: TGCGCCAGCAGCTCGACAGGGGGCGCGACCACTGAAGCTTTCTTT. It yields the protein CASSSTGGATTEAFF. The chain has TRBV5-1 and TRBJ1-1; 10 positions match TRBD1. This CDR3 has 15 amino acids. J lost 4 bases, V lost 3 bases, and 6 bases had no gene match. Germline values: CDR1 SGHRS, CDR2 YFSETQ.

The rearrangement uses TRBV9 and TRBJ1-5; no reliable D call. This CDR3 has 13 residues. V dropped 0 bases and J dropped 1 base, with 2 bases sitting between them. Looked up from germline, CDR1 is SGDLS and CDR2 is YYNGEE. The CDR3, as DNA: TGTGCCAGCAGCGTAGGGAGCAATCAGCCCCAGCATTTT. Residues: CASSVGSNQPQHF.

This chain uses TRBV6-4 with TRBJ2-1; TRBD2 matches at 10 bases. Per germline, CDR1 MRHNA and CDR2 SNTAGT. The V and J ends lost 0 bases and 8 bases, in that order; junction bases with no gene match: 7. This CDR3 spans 16 amino acids. The CDR3 protein is CASSDSASGSWDEQFF. The CDR3 DNA is TGTGCCAGCAGTGACTCCGCTAGCGGGAGTTGGGATGAGCAGTTCTTC.

J is TRBJ1-2 and V is TRBV11-1; 9 nucleotides line up with TRBD1. The germline CDR1 and CDR2 sequences are SGHAT and FQDESV (reference sequence). Trimming cost V 2 bases and J 4 bases; bases outside gene matches: 5. CDR3 length equals 15 residues. Here the CDR3 reads CASSLTGGEGYGYTF. The CDR3 nucleotides are TGTGCCAGCAGCTTAACAGGGGGCGAAGGCTATGGCTACACCTTC.

V and J are TRBV10-3 and TRBJ1-6, with D uncertain. V was clipped by 2 bases and J by 8 bases, with 10 bases between them. There are 14 residues in the CDR3. Germline assignment: CDR1 ENHRY and CDR2 SYGVKD. The CDR3 sequence is CAISERPEDSPLHF. The CDR3, as DNA: TGTGCCATCAGTGAGCGTCCAGAGGATTCACCCCTCCACTTT.

CDR3 loop: CSTSATDTQYF. The CDR3 DNA follows: TGCAGCACCTCGGCGACAGATACGCAGTATTTT. The genes are TRBV29-1 and TRBJ2-3, with no clear D. CDR1 and CDR2 (germline): SQVTM, ANQGSEA. The CDR3 runs 11 residues. Deletions cut 8 bases from V and 3 bases from J, with 9 bases between.

CDR3 sequence reads: CASSVDLRGGYTGELFF. Written as DNA, the CDR3 is TGTGCCAGCAGCGTAGACTTGCGGGGGGGATACACCGGGGAGCTGTTTTTT. The V gene is TRBV9, the J gene TRBJ2-2; TRBD2 matches at 9 bases. V trimming: 0 bases; J trimming: 3 bases; junction bases outside the gene matches: 6. The CDR3 length is 17 residues. CDR1 SGDLS and CDR2 YYNGEE come from the germline V gene.

The V and J genes are TRBV14 and TRBJ1-1, with 9 bases identical to TRBD1. The CDR3 sequence is 14 residues long. From germline, CDR1 is SGHDN and CDR2 FVKESK. The V and J ends lost 0 bases and 11 bases, in that order; junction bases with no gene match: 7. The CDR3 nucleotides are TGTGCCAGCAGCCAAGATGCCGGGACAGGGAAGGCTTTCTTT. Protein sequence: CASSQDAGTGKAFF.

The chain uses TRBV5-1 and TRBJ1-1; the match to TRBD1 covers 9 bases. CDR1 is SGHRS, CDR2 YFSETQ, per germline. With 4 bases clipped from V and 8 bases from J, the junction kept 15 bases outside the gene matches. There are 16 residues in the CDR3. CDR3 coding DNA: TGCGCCAGCAGCCCAAGGGACAGGGATATATTCCGAGAAGCTTTCTTT. Residues: CASSPRDRDIFREAFF.

This clone appeared once. The chain employs TRBV11-2 and TRBJ1-1, with 9 bases identical to TRBD1. The CDR3 spans 16 residues. Germline values: CDR1 SGHAT, CDR2 FQNNGV. J lost 10 bases, V lost 4 bases, and 16 bases had no gene match. CDR3 in DNA: TGTGCCAGCAGCTCACCACTAACGACAGGGGGAAGCTCAGCTTTCTTT. The encoded protein is CASSSPLTTGGSSAFF. The full variable domain, with the rest looked up from reference TRBV11-2 and TRBJ1-1, is EAGVAQSPRYKIIEKRQSVAFWCNPISGHATLYWYQQILGQGPKLLIQFQNNGVVDDSQLPKDRFSAERLKGVDSTLKIQPAKLEDSAVYLCASSSPLTTGGSSAFFGQGTRLTVV.

This sequence joins TRBV7-8 and TRBJ2-5; 8 nucleotides line up with TRBD1. Per germline, CDR1 SGHVS and CDR2 FQNEAQ. This CDR3 is 20 amino acids long. V was clipped by 5 bases and J by 2 bases; unmatched bases: 22. The CDR3 protein is CASSPTRRGLSSRGQETQYF. DNA of the CDR3: TGTGCCAGCAGCCCTACGCGCAGGGGGCTGTCAAGTCGGGGACAAGAGACCCAGTACTTC.

This clone was observed a few times. J is TRBJ1-6 and V is TRBV27; 8 bases are a match to TRBD1. Germline loops: CDR1 MNHEY, CDR2 SMNVEV (reference sequence). The CDR3 consists of 15 residues. V shed 5 bases, J shed 6 bases, and the junction held 6 bases outside the gene matches. CDR3 in DNA: TGTGCCAGCAGTCCCAGACAGGGGCTTAATTCACCCCTCCACTTT. This encodes CASSPRQGLNSPLHF.

CDR3 region: CASSQDHRGADTQYF. The DNA for the CDR3 is TGCGCCAGCAGCCAAGATCACCGGGGGGCAGATACGCAGTATTTT. The V call is TRBV4-1, the J call TRBJ2-3, with 7 bases identical to TRBD2. Germline CDR1 and CDR2: MGHRA and YSYEKL. The V and J ends lost 0 bases and 4 bases, in that order; junction bases with no gene match: 4. The CDR3 length is 15 residues.

The chain couples TRBV25-1 to TRBJ2-4; 8 nucleotides match TRBD1. V lost 4 bases and J lost 11; bases outside the gene matches: 4. The CDR3 has 12 residues. Looked up from germline, CDR1 is MGHDK and CDR2 is SYGVNS. CDR3 protein: CASSAQTGVQYF. CDR3 DNA: TGTGCCAGCAGTGCTCAGACAGGGGTTCAGTACTTC.

The chain couples TRBV20-1 to TRBJ2-7; 8 positions match TRBD1. CDR1 and CDR2 (germline): DFQATT, SNEGSKA (reference sequence). The CDR3 sequence is 12 residues long. V shed 3 bases, J shed 9 bases, and the junction held 7 bases outside the gene matches. CDR3 nucleotides: TGCAGTGCTAGTGGACAGGGTGGTGCGCAGTACTTC. Its translation: CSASGQGGAQYF.

This clone occurred a few times. V is TRBV6-6 and J is TRBJ2-4, with D hard to call. The V gene's germline CDR1 is MNHNY and CDR2 SVGAGI (reference sequence). The CDR3 length is 15 residues. Trimming stripped 6 bases from V and 0 bases from J, with 12 bases between. The CDR3 region is CASRETGRAKNIQYF. CDR3 bases: TGTGCCAGCAGGGAAACCGGACGAGCCAAAAACATTCAGTACTTC.

The table lists this clone with a few counts. V and J are TRBV4-2 and TRBJ1-6; 8 bases fit TRBD1. V lost 1 base, J lost 6 bases, and 5 bases stayed unmatched. Germline V gene data show CDR1 as LGHNA and CDR2 as YNFKEQ. The CDR3 is 16 residues long. CDR3 sequence: CASSQVGGQGNSPLHF. CDR3 DNA: TGTGCCAGCAGCCAAGTTGGCGGACAGGGTAATTCACCCCTCCACTTT.

This clone was counted only a few times. The J gene is TRBJ2-2, the V gene TRBV11-2, with D maybe TRBD2 (6 bases). V dropped 2 bases and J dropped 3 bases, with 7 bases sitting between them. Germline loops: CDR1 SGHAT, CDR2 FQNNGV. The CDR3 has 14 residues. The CDR3 sequence is CASSLRRDTGELFF. CDR3 DNA sequence: TGTGCCAGCAGCTTAAGGAGGGACACCGGGGAGCTGTTTTTT.

The chain links TRBV27 to TRBJ1-6; D ambiguous. Germline CDR1 MNHEY, CDR2 SMNVEV (reference sequence). CDR3 length equals 14 residues. V lost 3 bases and J 1 base, leaving 4 bases between the germline ends. The DNA of the CDR3 is TGTGCCAGCAGTTTCGATTCCTATAATTCACCCCTCCACTTT. Translation: CASSFDSYNSPLHF.

The chain couples TRBV4-1 to TRBJ1-2; TRBD1 is a possible D gene (5 bases). V dropped 1 base and J dropped 4 bases, with 13 bases sitting between them. The CDR3 is 15 amino acids. CDR1 MGHRA and CDR2 YSYEKL come from the germline V gene. The CDR3 sequence: CASSQGLNGGYGYTF. CDR3 sequence (DNA): TGCGCCAGCAGCCAAGGGCTAAATGGGGGCTATGGCTACACCTTC.

The J gene is TRBJ2-2, the V gene TRBV14, with 9 bases fitting TRBD2. The V segment lost 5 bases and the J segment 0 bases; nucleotides outside the gene matches: 13. The germline V gene encodes CDR1 SGHDN and CDR2 FVKESK. The CDR3 loop spans 19 amino acids. The CDR3 DNA follows: TGTGCCAGCAGCTTTTTATTTCAAGCGGGAGGATCGAACACCGGGGAGCTGTTTTTT. This sequence encodes CASSFLFQAGGSNTGELFF.

This clone showed up just once. This sequence joins TRBV7-9 and TRBJ1-2; a possible D gene is TRBD1 (5 bases). The germline V and J ends were trimmed by 6 bases and 6 bases, with 11 bases remaining between them. The V gene's germline CDR1 is SEHNR and CDR2 FQNEAQ (reference sequence). This CDR3 is 12 amino acids long. DNA of the CDR3: TGTGCCAGCAGTTACACCAGGGATGGCTACACCTTC. Translation: CASSYTRDGYTF.